Shown below are 23 T cell receptor beta chains from a single sample sequenced in a study of cytomegalovirus exposure and HLA in healthy donors. The PCR employed 60 Vbeta primers together with 13 Jbeta primers. Using immunoSEQ multiplex PCR, the repertoire was profiled, and TCRdb retains in-frame clones only, with some absent. The sample shows more than 110,000 clones, 77% of them seen only once. What was sequenced was PBMCs. The receptors derive from a male donor in good health and CMV-seronegative.

The genes are TRBV5-1 and TRBJ2-5, with 13 positions matching TRBD2. Germline values: CDR1 SGHRS, CDR2 YFSETQ. Trimming took 4 bases from V and 4 from J; bases not matched to a gene: 7. The CDR3 spans 16 residues. The CDR3 DNA sequence: TGCGCCAGCAGCAACACTAGCGGGAGGGCCGTAGAGACCCAGTACTTC. Translation gives CASSNTSGRAVETQYF.

A few counts support this clone. The chain combines TRBV5-1 with TRBJ2-5; possible D gene TRBD1, 6 bases. The end of the DNA aligns better with TRBJ2-7, so the J call may be wrong. Germline V CDR1 and CDR2: SGHRS, YFSETQ. The CDR3 has 15 amino acids. In DNA, the CDR3 is TGCGCCAGCAGCAAAGGGGCAGGGGTCGAGCTCGAGCAGTACTTC. This translates into CASSKGAGVELEQYF.

This rearrangement joins TRBV10-2 to TRBJ1-2; TRBD1 agrees at 9 bases. CDR1 and CDR2 from the germline V gene are WSHSY and SAAADI. The junction had 6 bases not matched to a gene; V was cut back by 7 bases and J by 3 bases. The CDR3 has 14 amino acids. The CDR3 DNA reads as TGCGCCAGCAAATTGACAGGGGGAGACTATGGCTACACCTTC. Translating gives CASKLTGGDYGYTF.

The rearrangement joins TRBV7-8 to TRBJ2-1; TRBD1 matches at 12 bases. The CDR3 has 17 amino acids. With 6 bases clipped from V and 9 bases from J, the junction kept 15 bases outside the gene matches. From germline, CDR1 is SGHVS and CDR2 FQNEAQ. The DNA for the CDR3 is TGTGCCAGCAGGCTCTCCCGCCGGGACAGGGGGCTAGGTGAGCAGTTCTTC. Amino acid sequence: CASRLSRRDRGLGEQFF.

The chain recombines TRBV29-1 with TRBJ2-1; 7 bases map to TRBD1. Germline lookup yields CDR1 SQVTM and CDR2 ANQGSEA. The V and J ends lost 7 bases and 7 bases, in that order; junction bases with no gene match: 13. The CDR3 consists of 14 residues. Written as DNA, the CDR3 is TGCAGCGCAATTTTAGGGAACAGGGGAAATGAGCAGTTCTTC. Protein sequence: CSAILGNRGNEQFF.

CDR3 region: CASSLALAGADTQYF. DNA for the CDR3: TGTGCCAGCAGCTTGGCACTAGCGGGAGCAGATACGCAGTATTTT. This chain links TRBV5-4 with TRBJ2-3, with TRBD2 matching over 11 bases. This CDR3 comprises 15 residues. Germline V CDR1 and CDR2: SGHNT, YYREEE (reference sequence). V was pared by 0 bases and J by 4 bases, with 1 base of the junction left unmatched. The full variable domain, with the rest looked up from reference TRBV5-4 and TRBJ2-3, is ETGVTQSPTHLIKTRGQQVTLRCSSQSGHNTVSWYQQALGQGPQFIFQYYREEENGRGNFPPRFSGLQFPNYSSELNVNALELDDSALYLCASSLALAGADTQYFGPGTRLTVL.

The V gene is TRBV2, the J gene TRBJ1-1, with 9 positions matching TRBD1. The CDR3 is made up of 14 amino acids. Trimming took 7 bases from V and 0 from J; bases not matched to a gene: 3. Germline CDR1 SNHLY, CDR2 FYNNEI. As DNA, the CDR3 is TGTGCCAGCAACCGACAGGGGGTGAACACTGAAGCTTTCTTT. This gives the protein CASNRQGVNTEAFF. The variable domain in full, with the rest retrieved from reference TRBV2 and TRBJ1-1, is EPEVTQTPSHQVTQMGQEVILRCVPISNHLYFYWYRQILGQKVEFLVSFYNNEISEKSEIFDDQFSVERPDGSNFTLKIRSTKLEDSAMYFCASNRQGVNTEAFFGQGTRLTVV.

This clone was seen only a few times. The CDR3 DNA is TGCGCCAGCAGCCAAGCGACTAGCGGGATGGGCAATGAGCAGTTCTTC. The encoded protein is CASSQATSGMGNEQFF. The rearrangement links TRBV4-1 to TRBJ2-1, with TRBD2 identical over 11 bases. There are 16 residues in the CDR3. The V gene end was trimmed by 1 base and the J gene end by 6 bases; junction bases not matched to a gene: 5. Germline V gene lookup returns CDR1 MGHRA and CDR2 YSYEKL.

This clone was observed a handful of times. The chain has TRBV18 and TRBJ2-1; D gene uncertain. This CDR3 has 11 amino acids. Deletions cut 5 bases from V and 8 bases from J, with 7 bases between. CDR1 is KGHSH, CDR2 LQKENI, per germline. The CDR3 loop is CASSSPDEQFF. The CDR3 coding sequence is TGTGCCAGCTCATCGCCGGATGAGCAGTTCTTC.

Only a few counts were recorded for this clone. CDR3 nucleotide sequence: TGTGCCAGCAGTTACTCGACAGGGAGGAACACTGAAGCTTTCTTT. It is translated as CASSYSTGRNTEAFF. The chain uses TRBV6-5 and TRBJ1-1; 7 bases are shared with TRBD1. CDR3 length equals 15 residues. V shed 0 bases, J shed 1 base, and the junction held 2 bases outside the gene matches. Germline assignment: CDR1 MNHEY and CDR2 SVGAGI.

This clone was recorded a few times. The chain carries TRBV5-6 and TRBJ2-7; 8 bases are a match to TRBD1. Germline CDR1 is SGHDT and CDR2 is YYEEEE. CDR3 length equals 16 residues. V lost 4 bases and J lost 4; bases outside the gene matches: 13. The CDR3 nucleotides are TGTGCCAGCAGCCCCTTGGGACAGGTCGGTAGTTACGAGCAGTACTTC. Residues: CASSPLGQVGSYEQYF.

J is TRBJ2-5 and V is TRBV7-2; a possible D gene is TRBD2 (5 bases). V shed 1 base and J shed 5 bases, with 5 bases lying between them. There are 12 residues in the CDR3. In germline, CDR1 is SGHTA, CDR2 FQGNSA. This chain's CDR3 is CASSLGRETQYF. The CDR3 bases are TGTGCCAGCAGCTTAGGGAGGGAGACCCAGTACTTC.

The chain links TRBV27 to TRBJ1-1; D is uncertain. CDR1 and CDR2 (germline): MNHEY, SMNVEV (reference sequence). The V end lost 2 bases, the J end lost 3 bases, and 10 bases lay between the germline ends. The CDR3 extends over 14 amino acids. The CDR3 DNA reads TGTGCCAGCAGTTTAGAACAAAGATACACTGAAGCTTTCTTT. This encodes CASSLEQRYTEAFF.

This chain links TRBV4-1 with TRBJ2-1, with 11 bases fitting TRBD2. J was trimmed by 6 bases and V by 0 bases; bases with no gene match: 4. CDR1 MGHRA and CDR2 YSYEKL come from the germline V gene. The CDR3 consists of 16 residues. CDR3 in amino acids: CASSQDWGLAANEQFF. The CDR3 nucleotides are TGCGCCAGCAGCCAAGATTGGGGACTAGCGGCCAATGAGCAGTTCTTC.

This chain connects TRBV23-1 to TRBJ1-5; D uncertain. TRBV23-1 is classed as an ORF, of uncertain function. CDR3 size: 17 residues. Between the trimmed V and J ends, which lost 0 bases and 1 base, there was a span of 13 bases. The CDR3 nucleotides are TGCGCCAGCAGTCAATCCCCCCATACAGTGAGCAATCAGCCCCAGCATTTT. Translation: CASSQSPHTVSNQPQHF.

The gene calls are TRBV6-5 and TRBJ1-1; 8 bases align to TRBD1. Looked up from germline, CDR1 is MNHEY and CDR2 is SVGAGI. CDR3 length: 14 amino acids. The junction had 5 bases not matched to a gene; V was cut back by 7 bases and J by 1 base. CDR3 in DNA: TGTGCCAGCACCGACAGGGGCCAGAACACTGAAGCTTTCTTT. Protein: CASTDRGQNTEAFF.

The chain links TRBV29-1 to TRBJ2-7; D is perhaps TRBD1 (6 bases). Between the trimmed V and J ends, which lost 3 bases and 0 bases, there was a span of 15 bases. Looked up from germline, CDR1 is SQVTM and CDR2 is ANQGSEA. CDR3 size: 15 residues. The CDR3 loop is CSVESRQGSSYEQYF. The CDR3 DNA reads as TGCAGCGTTGAGAGTAGGCAGGGGAGCTCCTACGAGCAGTACTTC.

The chain links TRBV7-2 to TRBJ2-3; 11 nucleotides align to TRBD2. This CDR3 is built from 15 residues. Germline CDR1 is SGHTA and CDR2 is FQGNSA. The junction had 6 bases not matched to a gene; V was cut back by 4 bases and J by 6 bases. The CDR3 nucleotides read TGTGCCAGCAGCTCTAGCGGGGGGAGGTTGGATACGCAGTATTTT. Translating gives CASSSSGGRLDTQYF. The full variable domain, completed using reference TRBV7-2 and TRBJ2-3, is GAGVSQSPSNKVTEKGKDVELRCDPISGHTALYWYRQSLGQGLEFLIYFQGNSAPDKSGLPSDRFSAERTGGSVSTLTIQRTQQEDSAVYLCASSSSGGRLDTQYFGPGTRLTVL.

The count of this clone is one. The chain is built from TRBV6-5 and TRBJ1-3; TRBD1 aligns across 7 bases. The CDR3 is 16 residues long. Trimming cost V 1 base and J 2 bases; bases outside gene matches: 5. Germline V gene sequence: CDR1 MNHEY, CDR2 SVGAGI. The CDR3 loop reads CASSYYDRATGNTIYF. The CDR3 DNA is TGTGCCAGCAGTTACTACGACAGGGCGACTGGAAACACCATATATTTT.

This chain's CDR3 is CASSSIGLAGPNEQFF. CDR3 DNA: TGTGCCAGCAGCTCAATCGGGCTAGCGGGGCCAAATGAGCAGTTCTTC. The genes are TRBV7-8 and TRBJ2-1; 9 positions agree with TRBD2. CDR1 and CDR2 (germline): SGHVS, FQNEAQ. The CDR3 is made up of 16 amino acids. V lost 4 bases, J lost 7 bases, and 11 bases stayed unmatched.

Note on this clone: Different DNA sequences within this sample yield the same CDR3. The chain combines TRBV9 with TRBJ2-3, with 10 nucleotides matching TRBD1. The junction had 2 bases not matched to a gene; V was cut back by 3 bases and J by 4 bases. The CDR3 has 14 amino acids. Germline V lookup: CDR1 SGDLS, CDR2 YYNGEE. The CDR3 reads CASSAGQGPDTQYF. In DNA form, the CDR3 reads TGTGCCAGCAGCGCGGGACAGGGGCCAGATACGCAGTATTTT.

The CDR3 DNA reads TGTGCCAGCTCACCACGGACTAGCGGGAGGGCTAGTCACAATGAGCAGTTCTTC. Translation: CASSPRTSGRASHNEQFF. The V call is TRBV18, the J call TRBJ2-1; TRBD2 matches 15 bases. The CDR3 is made up of 18 amino acids. CDR1 and CDR2 (germline): KGHSH, LQKENI. Losses at the gene ends were 1 base for V and 5 bases for J; bases not matched to a gene: 6.

This clone was counted only a few times. The chain has TRBV12-5 and TRBJ2-7; 10 bases match TRBD1. J lost 5 bases, V lost 1 base, and 8 bases had no gene match. Germline lookup yields CDR1 LGHNT and CDR2 FRNRAP. The CDR3 runs to 16 residues. CDR3 bases: TGTGCTAGTGGTTTGGGTTTGGGACAGGGGCGCAACGAGCAGTACTTC. The encoded protein is CASGLGLGQGRNEQYF. The entire variable domain, with the rest obtained from reference TRBV12-5 and TRBJ2-7, is as follows: DARVTQTPRHKVTEMGQEVTMRCQPILGHNTVFWYRQTMMQGLELLAYFRNRAPLDDSGMPKDRFSAEMPDATLATLKIQPSEPRDSAVYFCASGLGLGQGRNEQYFGPGTRLTVT.